The entry below gives a single TCR beta chain sequence along with its context. Its antigen is not yet known. No quality values exist for individual bases; no much larger clone is one base distant. The sample originates from a study of shared clonotypes between healthy human individuals (dated by TCRdb to about 2020). A note on the overall study: The cohort included three men and a couple of women between 18 and 49 years of age. To estimate repertoire size and how much clonotype sharing occurs between individuals, the study deeply sequenced the blood TCR repertoires of five healthy adults. Per donor, three plates each were used for CD4 naive and CD4 memory, two for CD8 naive, and one for CD8 memory. Between about 0.94 and 10 billion PBMCs per donor were obtained by leukapheresis. Libraries were prepared and TCR repertoires were sequenced by different laboratories using diverse techniques, in order to increase sequencing depth and limit assay-specific biases.

In the germline V gene, CDR1 corresponds to MDHEN and CDR2 to SYDVKM. Counted from cysteine to phenylalanine, this CDR3 has 13 amino acids. Here the CDR3 DNA is all that survives: 39 bases in frame from base 1. V was cut back by 6 bases and J by 5 bases, leaving a gap of 13 bases between them. Using the deep immunoSEQ assay, TCR CDR3 regions were amplified from genomic DNA by multiplex PCR. For each cell subset, the extracted genomic DNA was distributed evenly across all wells of several immunoSEQ 96-well plates, and each plate served as one replicate. For sorted subsets, about 0.2 ug genomic DNA, equal to tens of thousands of T cell genomes, was loaded into each replicate PCR. The purified libraries were quantified using a Qubit 3.0 fluorometer, sized with a Bioanalyzer 2100, and then quantified again using the KAPA Library Quantification kit. Every immunoSEQ 96-well plate was sequenced on a separate single-read 150-cycle Illumina NextSeq 550 flow cell. The authors' analysis ran thus. The immunoSEQ output contained only junctional sequences without quality scores, so filtering could not match that applied to full-length reads. Sequences were annotated with PyIR, a Python wrapper for IgBLAST v1.9, using IMGT germline references to assign V/J genes and CDR3. Reads with weak V/J assignments (E-value above 1e-6), missing CDR3, stop codons, out-of-frame junctions, or ambiguous translated residues were removed. V3J clonotypes were defined as sequences sharing an identical inferred V gene, J gene, and CDR3 amino acid sequence. To compute the percentage overlap between repertoires, the number of shared unique clonotypes was divided by the size of the smaller repertoire. Richness of each repertoire was evaluated using RTK rarefaction, the Chao1 estimator, and Recon v2.1 estimates of unobserved clonotypes. Generation probabilities were computed with OLGA for all TCRbeta clonotypes obtained by the gDNA method from four donors. TCRdb stores this immuneACCESS table with in-frame sequences only. Part of the clones is absent; in the studies checked, under half of the shortfall reflects unresolved V genes, and no reason is known for the rest. Clone size and the V and J calls come from that table; the DNA yielded D and trimming. The sample table contains some 1.5 million clones; only one count was recorded for 95% to 99% of them. The ten most abundant clones make up about 0.42% of the sample.

The donors were healthy, HIV-negative adults with no recently reported acute infections or vaccinations. Only Caucasian adults living in Nashville, Tennessee, USA were represented among the donors. CD4+ T cells were enriched by magnetic negative selection, after which naive cells were positively selected on CD45RA and the negative fraction was taken as the memory subset. After blood collection by leukapheresis, PBMCs were isolated using Ficoll-Histopaque density gradient centrifugation and then cryopreserved in the vapor phase of liquid nitrogen. Analytical flow cytometry was used to check the purity and quantity of each magnetically sorted T cell population. Genomic DNA was isolated from every sorted fraction and measured by UV absorbance on a Nanodrop 2000c. The research as a whole found: Compared with non-shared clonotypes, the clonotypes found in all four sorted-subset donors had higher generation probabilities. The small number of donors limited the genetic and exposure-history diversity represented. Across several donors, 5% to 6% of naive CD4, roughly 3.3% of naive CD8, 2% to 2.5% of memory CD4, and roughly 0.41% of memory CD8 clonotypes were shared. Sampling was restricted to blood, and TCR repertoires in tissue are likely to differ from TCR repertoires in blood. Pairwise subsampling led to the expectation that sequencing depth would affect the degree of clonotype sharing among donors. Naive subsets generally had larger estimated clonotype richness than memory subsets did. Incomplete sequencing was indicated by rarefaction of sorted-subset datasets, despite the large sequencing depth.

The sequencing sample was made of naive CD4+ T cells sorted from blood. The cell subset or site label, as the study defines it: CD45RA+ positively selected. The chain employs TRBV28 and TRBJ2-5; the D gene is perhaps TRBD2, from 7 matching bases. The receptor comes from a man aged 25 to 45 in good health. At the DNA level, the sequence is TGTGCCAGCAGGGGAGGGGGAGCCGAGACCCAGTACTTC. This codes for CASRGGGAETQYF. When the CDR3 is completed using the reference TRBV28 and TRBJ2-5 genes on either side, the full variable domain is DVKVTQSSRYLVKRTGEKVFLECVQDMDHENMFWYRQDPGLGLRLIYFSYDVKMKEKGDIPEGYSVSREKKERFSLILESASTNQTSMYLCASRGGGAETQYFGPGTRLLVL.